This T cell receptor (beta chain) was sequenced in a study of blood T cell repertoires in COVID-19. In the study overall: Italy, Spain and the United States were the sources of the convalescent and acute COVID-19 samples. From T cells, B-cell-depleted T cells, or PBMCs came the material, which was cDNA or gDNA.

Germline lookup yields CDR1 SGHNT and CDR2 YENEEA. This CDR3 spans 15 amino acids. The germline V and J ends were trimmed by 1 base and 0 bases, with 6 bases remaining between them. Enrollment of patients from Seattle took place during active infection, with longitudinal follow-up. The authors' processing: Estimation of nucleated cell counts was performed using reference gene primer amplification. Method: immunoSEQ multiplex PCR; TCRdb's copy keeps in-frame clones and lacks some. That table is the source of V, J and clone size, and D and trimming were worked out from the DNA. The table lists some 200,000 clones, around four fifths of them singletons, with roughly 0.91% in the top ten.

The V gene is TRBV11-3, the J gene TRBJ2-2; no definite D call. Sequencing was performed on peripheral blood. This receptor was obtained from a man in his sixties with COVID-19, enrolled during active disease. The CDR3, as DNA: TGTGCCAGCAGCTTAGCCGGGTCGAACACCGGGGAGCTGTTTTTT. Protein: CASSLAGSNTGELFF. The variable domain in full, with the rest retrieved from reference TRBV11-3 and TRBJ2-2, is EAGVVQSPRYKIIEKKQPVAFWCNPISGHNTLYWYLQNLGQGPELLIRYENEEAVDDSQLPKDRFSAERLKGVDSTLKIQPAELGDSAVYLCASSLAGSNTGELFFGEGSRLTVL.